This is a list of T cell receptor beta chains from one sample in a study of preoperative IRX-2 immunotherapy in early breast cancer. Generated by immunoSEQ multiplex PCR, the TCRdb table keeps only in-frame clones and is missing some. Of more than 25,000 clones listed, roughly four fifths are singletons. The sample consisted of lymph node tissue, taken after IRX-2 immunotherapy. The receptors were sampled from a human donor with breast cancer. Each CDR3 is given with its conserved first and last residue. The D gene is left open where the match is weak. Clone sizes are given selectively: once, few, many, or a class where the clone is expanded.

D gene: -; V gene: TRBV11-3; clone size: -; J gene: TRBJ1-1; CDR3 protein: CASSPQGYGSEAFF; CDR3 DNA: TGTGCCAGCAGCCCTCAGGGGTACGGGTCTGAAGCTTTCTTT
D gene: -; V gene: TRBV12-5; clone size: -; J gene: TRBJ2-7; CDR3 protein: CASGLGANEQYF; CDR3 DNA: TGTGCTAGTGGCCTCGGGGCTAACGAGCAGTACTTC
D gene: -; V gene: TRBV6-8; clone size: once; J gene: TRBJ1-1; CDR3 protein: CASSLWGAKAFF; CDR3 DNA: TGTGCCAGCAGCCTGTGGGGGGCGAAAGCTTTCTTT
D gene: -; V gene: TRBV6-8; clone size: -; J gene: TRBJ2-1; CDR3 protein: CASSRRGGSYNEQFF; CDR3 DNA: TGTGCCAGCAGCCGGAGGGGGGGCTCCTACAATGAGCAGTTCTTC
D gene: -; V gene: TRBV11-3; clone size: few; J gene: TRBJ2-2; CDR3 protein: CASSLGVRGGNTGELFF; CDR3 DNA: TGTGCCAGCAGCTTGGGGGTAAGGGGAGGTAACACCGGGGAGCTGTTTTTT
D gene: TRBD1; V gene: TRBV28; clone size: once; J gene: TRBJ1-6; CDR3 protein: CASSSGQGGSPLHF; CDR3 DNA: TGTGCCAGCAGTTCAGGACAGGGGGGTTCACCCCTCCACTTT
D gene: TRBD1; V gene: TRBV30; clone size: -; J gene: TRBJ1-5; CDR3 protein: CAWDRGFGQPQHF; CDR3 DNA: TGTGCCTGGGACAGGGGATTCGGTCAGCCCCAGCATTTT
D gene: -; V gene: TRBV18; clone size: -; J gene: TRBJ1-2; CDR3 protein: CASGRDQDNYGYTF; CDR3 DNA: TGTGCCAGCGGTCGGGACCAAGATAACTATGGCTACACCTTC
D gene: TRBD1; V gene: TRBV6-8; clone size: -; J gene: TRBJ1-3; CDR3 protein: CASRRTGGLTGNTIYF; CDR3 DNA: TGTGCCAGCCGACGAACAGGGGGGCTCACTGGAAACACCATATATTTT
D gene: -; V gene: TRBV7-5; clone size: -; J gene: TRBJ2-1; CDR3 protein: CASSRRQGSYNEQFF; CDR3 DNA: TGTGCCAGCAGCCGCAGACAGGGTTCCTACAATGAGCAGTTCTTC
D gene: -; V gene: TRBV19; clone size: -; J gene: TRBJ2-7; CDR3 protein: CASSRGGQYEQYF; CDR3 DNA: TGTGCCAGTAGTCGGGGTGGGCAATACGAGCAGTACTTC
D gene: -; V gene: TRBV10-2; clone size: -; J gene: TRBJ1-3; CDR3 protein: CASSTYRTRSGNTIYF; CDR3 DNA: TGCGCCAGCAGTACCTACAGAACCCGCTCTGGAAACACCATATATTTT
D gene: -; V gene: TRBV19; clone size: -; J gene: TRBJ1-4; CDR3 protein: CASRRQPPGEKLFF; CDR3 DNA: TGTGCCAGTAGAAGACAACCCCCGGGCGAAAAACTGTTTTTT
D gene: -; V gene: TRBV6-7; clone size: -; J gene: TRBJ1-4; CDR3 protein: CASSEGGNRTF; CDR3 DNA: TGTGCCAGCAGTGAAGGAGGGAACAGGACCTTT
D gene: -; V gene: TRBV30; clone size: -; J gene: TRBJ1-2; CDR3 protein: CAWTTGTLGYGYTF; CDR3 DNA: TGTGCCTGGACAACAGGGACTCTAGGCTATGGCTACACCTTC
D gene: -; V gene: TRBV19; clone size: -; J gene: TRBJ1-1; CDR3 protein: CASTRGGTNTEAFF; CDR3 DNA: TGTGCCAGTACCCGGGGGGGCACAAACACTGAAGCTTTCTTT
D gene: -; V gene: TRBV30; clone size: -; J gene: TRBJ2-4; CDR3 protein: CAWSRLRSSGAKNIQYF; CDR3 DNA: TGTGCCTGGAGTAGGTTGAGGTCCTCTGGGGCCAAAAACATTCAGTACTTC
D gene: TRBD2; V gene: TRBV14; clone size: -; J gene: TRBJ2-1; CDR3 protein: CASSQDRGGQFF; CDR3 DNA: TGTGCCAGCAGCCAAGATCGGGGGGGGCAGTTCTTC
D gene: TRBD1; V gene: TRBV5-1; clone size: -; J gene: TRBJ1-3; CDR3 protein: CASRGTGSIGNTIYF; CDR3 DNA: TGCGCCAGCAGGGGGACAGGTAGTATCGGAAACACCATATATTTT
D gene: TRBD1; V gene: TRBV19; clone size: -; J gene: TRBJ1-5; CDR3 protein: CASRLQGGNNQPQHF; CDR3 DNA: TGTGCCAGTAGGTTACAGGGGGGGAACAATCAGCCCCAGCATTTT
D gene: -; V gene: TRBV28; clone size: -; J gene: TRBJ1-4; CDR3 protein: CASNPLAGKNNEKLFF; CDR3 DNA: TGTGCCAGCAATCCCCTGGCAGGAAAGAATAATGAAAAACTGTTTTTT
D gene: -; V gene: TRBV6-8; clone size: -; J gene: TRBJ2-2; CDR3 protein: CASSLGGGELFF; CDR3 DNA: TGTGCCAGCAGTTTGGGGGGCGGGGAGCTGTTTTTT
D gene: TRBD1; V gene: TRBV25-1; clone size: -; J gene: TRBJ1-2; CDR3 protein: CASSERAGGSVNYGYTF; CDR3 DNA: TGTGCCAGCAGTGAACGGGCAGGGGGCTCAGTTAACTATGGCTACACCTTC
D gene: -; V gene: TRBV4-1; clone size: -; J gene: TRBJ1-3; CDR3 protein: CASSRPRNLDSGNTIYF; CDR3 DNA: TGCGCCAGCAGCCGACCGAGGAACTTAGACTCTGGAAACACCATATATTTT
D gene: -; V gene: TRBV6-8; clone size: -; J gene: TRBJ2-1; CDR3 protein: CASSGQENNEQFF; CDR3 DNA: TGTGCCAGCAGTGGGCAGGAGAACAATGAGCAGTTCTTC
D gene: TRBD2; V gene: TRBV19; clone size: -; J gene: TRBJ2-7; CDR3 protein: CASSTGTSRRGEQYF; CDR3 DNA: TGTGCCAGTAGCACCGGGACTAGCCGACGTGGGGAGCAGTACTTC
D gene: -; V gene: TRBV6-8; clone size: -; J gene: TRBJ1-1; CDR3 protein: CASSLARVWTEAFF; CDR3 DNA: TGTGCCAGCAGTTTAGCACGGGTTTGGACTGAAGCTTTCTTT
D gene: -; V gene: TRBV6-1; clone size: once; J gene: TRBJ2-1; CDR3 protein: CASSEADRYREQFF; CDR3 DNA: TGTGCCAGCAGTGAAGCGGACAGATACCGTGAGCAGTTCTTC
D gene: -; V gene: TRBV14; clone size: -; J gene: TRBJ2-4; CDR3 protein: CASSQGALVSLNIQYF; CDR3 DNA: TGTGCCAGCAGCCAAGGGGCCCTCGTGAGCTTAAACATTCAGTACTTC
D gene: TRBD1; V gene: TRBV6-8; clone size: -; J gene: TRBJ1-4; CDR3 protein: CASSRQGSEKLFF; CDR3 DNA: TGTGCCAGCAGCCGACAGGGTTCTGAAAAACTGTTTTTT
D gene: -; V gene: TRBV15; clone size: -; J gene: TRBJ1-4; CDR3 protein: CATSRDGPGAPNEKLFF; CDR3 DNA: TGTGCCACCAGCAGAGATGGCCCGGGGGCCCCTAATGAAAAACTGTTTTTT
D gene: -; V gene: TRBV22-1; clone size: -; J gene: TRBJ1-3; CDR3 protein: CATSDSPGNTIYF; CDR3 DNA: TGTGCCACCAGTGATTCACCTGGAAACACCATATATTTT
D gene: -; V gene: TRBV11-3; clone size: -; J gene: TRBJ2-1; CDR3 protein: CASSLSVGYNEQFF; CDR3 DNA: TGTGCCAGCAGCTTGTCTGTAGGCTACAATGAGCAGTTCTTC
D gene: TRBD1; V gene: TRBV30; clone size: -; J gene: TRBJ1-4; CDR3 protein: CAWTKTGGDEKLFF; CDR3 DNA: TGTGCCTGGACTAAGACAGGGGGCGATGAAAAACTGTTTTTT
D gene: TRBD2; V gene: TRBV19; clone size: -; J gene: TRBJ2-3; CDR3 protein: CASSIPARGGAVDTQYF; CDR3 DNA: TGTGCCAGTAGTATCCCGGCCCGGGGGGGGGCCGTTGATACGCAGTATTTT
D gene: -; V gene: TRBV10-2; clone size: -; J gene: TRBJ2-2; CDR3 protein: CASSLNTGELFF; CDR3 DNA: TGCGCCAGCTCACTTAACACCGGGGAGCTGTTTTTT
D gene: -; V gene: TRBV1; clone size: once; J gene: TRBJ1-4; CDR3 protein: CASSQGTGTVNEKLFF; CDR3 DNA: TGCGCCAGCAGCCAGGGTACCGGGACAGTAAATGAAAAACTGTTTTTT
D gene: -; V gene: TRBV18; clone size: few; J gene: TRBJ1-1; CDR3 protein: CASSPSGNTEAFF; CDR3 DNA: TGTGCCAGCTCACCCTCAGGGAACACTGAAGCTTTCTTT
D gene: -; V gene: TRBV7-8; clone size: -; J gene: TRBJ2-5; CDR3 protein: CASSLLGSRTTQETQYF; CDR3 DNA: TGTGCCAGCAGCCTCCTCGGGAGCCGGACTACTCAAGAGACCCAGTACTTC
D gene: -; V gene: TRBV5-1; clone size: -; J gene: TRBJ1-4; CDR3 protein: CASTRYSPTNEKLFF; CDR3 DNA: TGCGCCAGCACCCGTTACAGTCCAACTAATGAAAAACTGTTTTTT
D gene: TRBD1; V gene: TRBV11-3; clone size: -; J gene: TRBJ2-5; CDR3 protein: CASSPRTGGRETQYF; CDR3 DNA: TGTGCCAGCAGCCCCAGAACAGGGGGGCGAGAGACCCAGTACTTC
D gene: TRBD1; V gene: TRBV15; clone size: few; J gene: TRBJ1-6; CDR3 protein: CATSRDPGQDNSPLHF; CDR3 DNA: TGTGCCACCAGCAGGGACCCGGGACAGGACAATTCACCCCTCCACTTT
D gene: -; V gene: TRBV23-1; clone size: -; J gene: TRBJ1-2; CDR3 protein: CASSFASAFGYTF; CDR3 DNA: TGCGCCAGCAGCTTTGCATCGGCCTTTGGCTACACCTTC
D gene: -; V gene: TRBV28; clone size: -; J gene: TRBJ1-5; CDR3 protein: CASSFSPFNQPQHF; CDR3 DNA: TGTGCCAGCAGTTTCAGTCCATTTAATCAGCCCCAGCATTTT
D gene: -; V gene: TRBV6-8; clone size: -; J gene: TRBJ1-2; CDR3 protein: CAISPPGGGAGYTF; CDR3 DNA: TGTGCCATCAGTCCCCCCGGCGGGGGGGCTGGCTACACCTTC
D gene: TRBD1; V gene: TRBV5-1; clone size: -; J gene: TRBJ2-1; CDR3 protein: CASSVIRTGHGYNEQFF; CDR3 DNA: TGCGCCAGCAGCGTAATCCGGACAGGGCACGGCTACAATGAGCAGTTCTTC
D gene: -; V gene: TRBV19; clone size: -; J gene: TRBJ2-1; CDR3 protein: CASSAAPSSYNEQFF; CDR3 DNA: TGTGCCAGTAGCGCTGCCCCGAGCTCCTACAATGAGCAGTTCTTC
D gene: -; V gene: TRBV14; clone size: -; J gene: TRBJ2-5; CDR3 protein: CASSPAGAPRETQYF; CDR3 DNA: TGTGCCAGCAGCCCCGCCGGGGCCCCCCGGGAGACCCAGTACTTC
D gene: -; V gene: TRBV7-5; clone size: -; J gene: TRBJ2-2; CDR3 protein: CASSYLGDTGELFF; CDR3 DNA: TGTGCCAGCAGCTATCTAGGGGACACCGGGGAGCTGTTTTTT
D gene: -; V gene: TRBV6-8; clone size: -; J gene: TRBJ1-1; CDR3 protein: CASSYSSGEAFF; CDR3 DNA: TGTGCCAGCAGTTACTCGAGTGGTGAAGCTTTCTTT
D gene: -; V gene: TRBV10-2; clone size: -; J gene: TRBJ2-3; CDR3 protein: CASSEGLAPDTQYF; CDR3 DNA: TGCGCCAGCAGTGAAGGATTAGCGCCAGATACGCAGTATTTT
D gene: TRBD1; V gene: TRBV19; clone size: -; J gene: TRBJ1-1; CDR3 protein: CASSTGTGSTEAFF; CDR3 DNA: TGTGCCAGTAGTACTGGGACAGGGAGCACTGAAGCTTTCTTT
D gene: TRBD1; V gene: TRBV6-8; clone size: -; J gene: TRBJ1-2; CDR3 protein: CASSLHISGQASNYGYTF; CDR3 DNA: TGTGCCAGCAGTCTCCACATCTCTGGACAGGCCTCTAACTATGGCTACACCTTC
D gene: TRBD1; V gene: TRBV23-1; clone size: once; J gene: TRBJ1-5; CDR3 protein: CASSQSRGSSNQPQHF; CDR3 DNA: TGCGCCAGCAGTCAATCCAGGGGGAGTAGCAATCAGCCCCAGCATTTT
D gene: -; V gene: TRBV19; clone size: -; J gene: TRBJ1-4; CDR3 protein: CASTSDATNEKLFF; CDR3 DNA: TGTGCCAGTACCTCGGATGCAACTAATGAAAAACTGTTTTTT
D gene: -; V gene: TRBV29-1; clone size: -; J gene: TRBJ1-2; CDR3 protein: CSVLYSGYGYTF; CDR3 DNA: TGCAGCGTTCTGTACAGCGGCTATGGCTACACCTTC
D gene: -; V gene: TRBV18; clone size: -; J gene: TRBJ1-2; CDR3 protein: CASSPSGQLTNYGYTF; CDR3 DNA: TGTGCCAGCTCACCATCAGGACAGCTGACTAACTATGGCTACACCTTC
D gene: -; V gene: TRBV18; clone size: -; J gene: TRBJ1-1; CDR3 protein: CASSPRGAGREAFF; CDR3 DNA: TGTGCCAGCTCACCGAGGGGCGCAGGACGCGAAGCTTTCTTT
D gene: -; V gene: TRBV6-8; clone size: few; J gene: TRBJ1-6; CDR3 protein: CASSEMGGFNSPLHF; CDR3 DNA: TGTGCCAGCAGTGAGATGGGGGGGTTTAATTCACCCCTCCACTTT